This is a list of T cell receptor beta chains from one sample in a study of blood T cell repertoires in COVID-19. The data were produced by immunoSEQ multiplex PCR, yet TCRdb's version contains in-frame clones alone and is incomplete. Here the sample spans over 200,000 clones, over 85% being singletons. Sequencing used PBMCs or T cells enriched from blood (not recorded which). The source is a woman in her 30s with acute COVID-19. CDR3s leave out the opening cysteine and the closing phenylalanine or tryptophan.

>TRBV2
ASSRQGAPNSPLH
>TRBV4-3
ASSQAAGGGNEQF
>TRBV19
ASSWGGYGYT
>TRBV7-6
ASSRLADQNTGELF
>TRBV28
ASSLWWEGEGDNEQF
>TRBV3-1/TRBV3-2
ASSQEGTGRSNQPQH
>TRBV5-5
ASSRGTGRNTEAF
>TRBV9
ASSVSDLAGAAPRDNEQF
>TRBV15
ATSRVDSGHEQF
>TRBV7-9
ASSSYSGGAVYNEQF
>TRBV11-2
ASSPTGGWGYT
>TRBV2
ASSAGQFNQPQH
>TRBV2
ASSAALSDEQF
>TRBV5-6
ASSSRTGGDEQY
>TRBV11-2
ASSTQGELRDSKLF
>TRBV6-1
ASSERPRDSGGYT
>TRBV28
VLRAGGAKGSTEAF
>TRBV10-3
AIRDATGDSYEQY
>TRBV14
ASSSGLALDTQY
>TRBV5-1
ASSLSGGADLVYNEQF
>TRBV4-1
ASSQDQLGGGNTIY
>TRBV24-1
ATSGQGVQPQH
>TRBV9
ASSQDTGTYNEQF
>TRBV4-1
ASSHLDGGQETQY
>TRBV19
ASSIDWTGSIYGYT
>TRBV7-7
ASSLVLGEETQY
>TRBV2
ASSEAALEARSNQPQH
>TRBV13
ASSIGQGTEAF
>TRBV18
ASSPSASPGTVGSGNTIY
>TRBV7-9
ASSLGGGKDTQY
>TRBV29-1
SVEWLRELAKNIQY
>TRBV2
ASSLQGTSGNTIY
>TRBV7-9
ASSSGVHQH
>TRBV7-9
ASSPIERSEAF
>TRBV28
ASSAPRGRVTEAF
>TRBV6-5
ASGGDSWTEAF
>TRBV7-2
ASSLIRGQNQPQH